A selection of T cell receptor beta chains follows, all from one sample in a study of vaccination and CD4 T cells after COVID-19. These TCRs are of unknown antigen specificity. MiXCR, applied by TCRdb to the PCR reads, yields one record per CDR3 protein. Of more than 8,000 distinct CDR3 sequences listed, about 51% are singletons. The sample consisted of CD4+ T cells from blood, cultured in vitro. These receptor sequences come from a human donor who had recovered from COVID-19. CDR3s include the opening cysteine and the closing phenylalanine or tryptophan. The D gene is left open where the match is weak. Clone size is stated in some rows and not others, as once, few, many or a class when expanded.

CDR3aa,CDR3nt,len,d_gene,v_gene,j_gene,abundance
CAWKGLAFANTQYF,TGTGCCTGGAAAGGGCTAGCTTTCGCGAATACGCAGTATTTT,14,NA,TRBV30,TRBJ2-3,NA
CASSQNQGSQHSPLHF,TGTGCCAGCTCACAGAACCAGGGGTCCCAACATTCACCCCTCCACTTT,16,NA,TRBV18,TRBJ1-6,few
CSAGDTRPDTQYF,TGCAGTGCTGGCGATACTAGGCCCGATACGCAGTATTTT,13,NA,TRBV20-1,TRBJ2-3,NA
CASSLGGTENPYGYTF,TGTGCCAGCAGTTTGGGGGGGACAGAAAATCCCTATGGCTACACCTTC,16,TRBD1,TRBV6-5,TRBJ1-2,NA
CASTPGQGSRTEAFF,TGTGCCAGCACACCGGGACAGGGGTCGAGGACTGAAGCTTTCTTT,15,TRBD1,TRBV2,TRBJ1-1,NA
CASSTHSDRDGYTF,TGTGCCAGCTCTACCCACTCTGACAGGGATGGCTACACCTTC,14,TRBD1,TRBV25-1,TRBJ1-2,NA
CASRERVSYEQYF,TGTGCCAGCCGAGAGCGGGTTTCCTACGAGCAGTACTTC,13,NA,TRBV18,TRBJ2-7,NA
CASSLAPTGGGQPQHF,TGTGCCAGCAGCTTAGCACCTACAGGGGGTGGTCAGCCCCAGCATTTT,16,TRBD1,TRBV7-2,TRBJ1-5,NA
CASSYRISGRYGRTDTQYF,TGTGCCAGCAGTTATCGCATTAGCGGGAGGTACGGTCGGACAGATACGCAGTATTTT,19,TRBD2,TRBV7-2,TRBJ2-3,NA
CAISEGGGSTGELFF,TGTGCCATCAGTGAGGGAGGGGGCAGCACCGGGGAGCTGTTTTTT,15,NA,TRBV10-3,TRBJ2-2,NA
CAWNRDTSSPLHF,TGTGCCTGGAACCGGGACACCTCTTCACCCCTCCACTTT,13,NA,TRBV30,TRBJ1-6,NA
CASRPRQGCDEKLFF,TGTGCCAGCAGACCCCGACAGGGTTGCGATGAAAAACTGTTTTTT,15,TRBD1,TRBV6-1,TRBJ1-4,NA
CSARDQTYEQYF,TGCAGTGCTAGAGATCAGACCTACGAGCAGTACTTC,12,NA,TRBV20-1,TRBJ2-7,NA
CASRADNYGYTF,TGTGCCAGCCGGGCGGACAACTATGGCTACACCTTC,12,NA,TRBV6-1,TRBJ1-2,NA
CASSTVLAGRGDTQYF,TGTGCCAGCAGTACTGTACTAGCGGGACGAGGGGATACGCAGTATTTT,16,TRBD2,TRBV2,TRBJ2-3,once
CSALKGLGTEAFF,TGCAGTGCTCTGAAAGGGTTGGGGACTGAAGCTTTCTTT,13,NA,TRBV20-1,TRBJ1-1,NA
CASSGNMNTEAFF,TGTGCCAGCAGCGGAAATATGAACACTGAAGCTTTCTTT,13,NA,TRBV7-9,TRBJ1-1,NA
CASSYRGLVSHGELFF,TGTGCCAGCAGTTATCGTGGACTAGTTTCACACGGGGAGCTGTTTTTT,16,TRBD2,TRBV6-5,TRBJ2-2,NA
CATSPHRGQGSNTGELFF,TGTGCCACCAGCCCTCACCGGGGACAGGGCTCGAACACCGGGGAGCTGTTTTTT,18,TRBD1,TRBV15,TRBJ2-2,few
CASSAGTGDAGYGYTF,TGTGCCAGCAGCGCTGGGACAGGGGACGCGGGCTATGGCTACACCTTC,16,TRBD1,TRBV9,TRBJ1-2,few
CASSQGYSPLHF,TGTGCCAGTTCCCAGGGATATTCACCCCTCCACTTT,12,NA,TRBV6-1,TRBJ1-6,NA
CAISESVGGAEKLFF,TGTGCCATCAGTGAGTCGGTAGGGGGCGCGGAAAAACTGTTTTTT,15,TRBD1,TRBV10-3,TRBJ1-4,NA
CASSWAYGNTIYF,TGTGCCAGCAGTTGGGCGTACGGAAACACCATATATTTT,13,NA,TRBV12-3/TRBV12-4,TRBJ1-3,NA
CASSRLDSYGYTF,TGTGCCAGCTCACGCTTGGACAGCTATGGCTACACCTTC,13,NA,TRBV18,TRBJ1-2,once
CASSLAGPTFEAFF,TGTGCCAGCAGCTTAGCCGGACCGACATTCGAAGCTTTCTTT,14,NA,TRBV7-8,TRBJ1-1,few
CASSTSTGGDYGYTF,TGTGCCAGCAGCACGAGTACAGGGGGCGACTATGGCTACACCTTC,15,TRBD1,TRBV7-3,TRBJ1-2,NA
CSARDPRAGGYTF,TGCAGTGCTAGAGATCCCAGGGCAGGTGGCTACACCTTC,13,NA,TRBV20-1,TRBJ1-2,NA
CASRNRDRQETQYF,TGTGCCAGCAGAAACAGGGACCGGCAAGAGACCCAGTACTTC,14,NA,TRBV2,TRBJ2-5,NA
CASNPRGVDEQYF,TGTGCCAGCAATCCCAGGGGTGTGGACGAGCAGTACTTC,13,NA,TRBV6-1,TRBJ2-7,few
CASRQLAYDDYGYTF,TGTGCCAGCAGGCAACTTGCGTATGACGACTATGGCTACACCTTC,15,NA,TRBV6-2/TRBV6-3,TRBJ1-2,NA
CATSDTRQGAGTDTQYF,TGTGCCACCAGTGATACCCGACAGGGGGCGGGCACAGATACGCAGTATTTT,17,TRBD1,TRBV24-1,TRBJ2-3,NA
CASIRSVGRPEAFF,TGTGCCAGCATCCGTTCAGTGGGAAGACCTGAAGCTTTCTTT,14,NA,TRBV27,TRBJ1-1,few
CATSDSRTSGTSTDTQYF,TGTGCCACCAGTGACTCCCGGACTAGCGGGACTAGCACAGATACGCAGTATTTT,18,TRBD2,TRBV24-1,TRBJ2-3,NA
CASSLGRGSSYEQYF,TGTGCCAGCAGCTTAGGACGTGGGAGCTCCTACGAGCAGTACTTC,15,NA,TRBV7-2,TRBJ2-7,few
CASSLGGTGNEQFF,TGTGCCAGCAGCTTAGGCGGGACGGGGAATGAGCAGTTCTTC,14,NA,TRBV7-3,TRBJ2-1,NA
CAWKSAGNTEAFF,TGTGCCTGGAAATCCGCAGGGAACACTGAAGCTTTCTTT,13,NA,TRBV30,TRBJ1-1,once
CASSFQVAGELFF,TGTGCCAGCAGTTTCCAAGTCGCCGGGGAGCTGTTTTTT,13,NA,TRBV6-5,TRBJ2-2,few
CASTKSVTGTGNYEQYF,TGTGCCAGCACTAAATCCGTAACCGGGACAGGGAACTACGAGCAGTACTTC,17,TRBD1,TRBV6-1,TRBJ2-7,NA
CASSQLLGLYEQYF,TGTGCCAGCAGCCAGCTCCTAGGGCTCTACGAGCAGTACTTC,14,NA,TRBV4-2,TRBJ2-7,NA
CASSERGRVTDTQYF,TGTGCCAGCAGCGAAAGGGGACGGGTCACAGATACGCAGTATTTT,15,NA,TRBV7-3,TRBJ2-3,NA
CASSWGRDTEAFF,TGTGCCAGCAGCTGGGGCCGGGACACTGAAGCTTTCTTT,13,NA,TRBV11-3,TRBJ1-1,NA
CASSSHASTDTQYF,TGTGCCAGCTCGAGTCACGCTAGCACAGATACGCAGTATTTT,14,NA,TRBV12-3/TRBV12-4,TRBJ2-3,NA
CASSFSAGTEQYF,TGTGCCAGCAGCTTTTCGGCGGGTACCGAGCAGTACTTC,13,NA,TRBV7-2,TRBJ2-7,NA
CASSLNERNEQFF,TGTGCTAGCAGCTTAAACGAGAGGAATGAGCAGTTCTTC,13,NA,TRBV7-7,TRBJ2-1,NA
CASSYGLGQPYGYTF,TGTGCCAGCAGTTATGGGTTGGGGCAGCCCTATGGCTACACCTTC,15,NA,TRBV6-5,TRBJ1-2,NA
CASSGKVEAFF,TGTGCCAGCAGCGGCAAGGTAGAAGCTTTCTTT,11,NA,TRBV7-9,TRBJ1-1,NA
CASSIGGYGNTIYF,TGTGCCAGCAGCATAGGGGGGTATGGAAACACCATATATTTT,14,NA,TRBV7-2,TRBJ1-3,NA
CASSLNLGWGQETQYF,TGTGCCAGCAGCTTAAATCTAGGGTGGGGCCAAGAGACCCAGTACTTC,16,NA,TRBV7-9,TRBJ2-5,few
CASSIGSQGWYTF,TGTGCCAGTAGTATAGGTTCTCAGGGATGGTACACCTTC,13,NA,TRBV19,TRBJ1-2,NA
CASSYRPNTEAFF,TGTGCCAGCAGTTACCGACCAAACACTGAAGCTTTCTTT,13,NA,TRBV6-5,TRBJ1-1,NA
CASSYRGTANTQYF,TGTGCCAGCAGTTACCGCGGGACAGCAAATACGCAGTATTTT,14,NA,TRBV6-5,TRBJ2-3,NA
CASSPGNRNTEAFF,TGTGCCAGCTCACCAGGGAACAGAAACACTGAAGCTTTCTTT,14,NA,TRBV18,TRBJ1-1,NA
CSARVARQGSTGELFF,TGCAGTGCTAGAGTTGCCCGACAGGGAAGCACCGGGGAGCTGTTTTTT,16,TRBD1,TRBV20-1,TRBJ2-2,NA
CASSYSSHFGTGTYGYTF,TGTGCCAGCAGTTACTCCTCCCACTTCGGGACAGGGACCTATGGCTACACCTTC,18,TRBD1,TRBV6-5,TRBJ1-2,few
CASSPGGRETQYF,TGTGCCAGCAGCCCAGGGGGCAGGGAGACCCAGTACTTC,13,TRBD1,TRBV6-2/TRBV6-3,TRBJ2-5,NA
CSALTGDHTDTQYF,TGCAGTGCCCTGACAGGGGACCACACAGATACGCAGTATTTT,14,TRBD1,TRBV20-1,TRBJ2-3,NA
CASSEYGGGGTGELFF,TGTGCCAGCAGTGAATATGGGGGAGGGGGCACCGGGGAGCTGTTTTTT,16,NA,TRBV6-1,TRBJ2-2,few
CSAGQGAEWETQYF,TGCAGTGCTGGACAGGGGGCAGAGTGGGAGACCCAGTACTTC,14,TRBD1,TRBV20-1,TRBJ2-5,once
CATDRQGVSYEQYF,TGTGCCACCGATCGACAGGGGGTCTCCTACGAGCAGTACTTC,14,TRBD1,TRBV6-1,TRBJ2-7,NA